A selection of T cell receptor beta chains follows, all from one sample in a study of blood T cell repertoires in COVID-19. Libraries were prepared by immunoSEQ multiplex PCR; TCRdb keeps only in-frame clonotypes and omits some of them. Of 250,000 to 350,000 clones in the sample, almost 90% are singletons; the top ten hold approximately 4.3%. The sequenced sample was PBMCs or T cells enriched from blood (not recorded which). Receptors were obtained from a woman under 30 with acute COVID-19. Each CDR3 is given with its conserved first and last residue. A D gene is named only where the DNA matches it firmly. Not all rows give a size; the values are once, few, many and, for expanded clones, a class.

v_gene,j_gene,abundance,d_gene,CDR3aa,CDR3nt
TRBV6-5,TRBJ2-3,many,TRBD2,CASSYVAGGPDTQYF,TGTGCCAGCAGTTATGTAGCGGGAGGGCCGGATACGCAGTATTTT
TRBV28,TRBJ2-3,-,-,CASSFSSGVTDTQYF,TGTGCCAGCAGTTTTTCCTCAGGGGTGACAGATACGCAGTATTTT
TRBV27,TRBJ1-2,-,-,CASSSPGGGYTF,TGTGCCAGCAGTTCCCCCGGGGGGGGCTACACCTTC
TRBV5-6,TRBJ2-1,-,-,CASSPRVQGEQFF,TGTGCCAGCAGCCCCAGGGTACAGGGTGAGCAGTTCTTC
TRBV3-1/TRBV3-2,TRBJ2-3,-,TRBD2,CASSQTLAGGDTQYF,TGTGCCAGCAGCCAAACCTTAGCGGGCGGAGATACGCAGTATTTT
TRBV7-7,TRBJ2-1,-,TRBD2,CASSSGLAGGNNEQFF,TGTGCTAGCAGCTCGGGACTAGCGGGAGGAAACAATGAGCAGTTCTTC
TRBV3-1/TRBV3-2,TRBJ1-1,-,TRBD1,CASSRPGQGAAEAFF,TGTGCCAGCAGCAGACCCGGACAGGGGGCCGCTGAAGCTTTCTTT
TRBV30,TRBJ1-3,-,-,CASPGNSGNTIYF,TGTGCCTCCCCAGGGAATTCTGGAAACACCATATATTTT
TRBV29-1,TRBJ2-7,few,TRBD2,CSVGTSGYEQYF,TGCAGCGTTGGGACTAGCGGTTACGAGCAGTACTTC
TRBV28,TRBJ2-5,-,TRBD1,CASSFTGTGRRETQYF,TGTGCCAGCAGTTTCACCGGGACAGGGCGCCGAGAGACCCAGTACTTC
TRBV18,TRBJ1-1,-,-,CASSPPNSGGDTEAFF,TGTGCCAGCTCACCACCTAATTCCGGGGGGGACACTGAAGCTTTCTTT
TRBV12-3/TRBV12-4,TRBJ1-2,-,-,CASSLDRRGYTF,TGTGCCAGCAGTTTGGACAGAAGAGGCTACACCTTC
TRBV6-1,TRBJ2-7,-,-,CASSESNVRDEQYF,TGTGCCAGCAGTGAATCTAACGTTCGGGACGAGCAGTACTTC
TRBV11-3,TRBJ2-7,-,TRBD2,CASSLYYLAGGSSYEQYF,TGTGCCAGCAGCTTGTACTATCTAGCGGGAGGGAGCTCCTACGAGCAGTACTTC
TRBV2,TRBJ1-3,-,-,CASSEEADSGNTIYF,TGTGCCAGCAGTGAGGAGGCAGACTCTGGAAACACCATATATTTT
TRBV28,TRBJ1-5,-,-,CASRAQSLAQHF,TGTGCCAGCAGAGCTCAATCATTGGCCCAGCATTTT
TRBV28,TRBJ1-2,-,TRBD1,CASSPIRIGQDVYTF,TGTGCCAGCAGTCCGATCCGAATTGGACAGGATGTTTACACCTTC
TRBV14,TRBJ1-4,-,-,CASSHPGKTTNEKLFF,TGTGCCAGCAGCCATCCAGGGAAGACAACTAATGAAAAACTGTTTTTT
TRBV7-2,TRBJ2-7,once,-,CASSWGVLSEQYF,TGTGCCAGCAGCTGGGGAGTCTTGAGCGAGCAGTACTTC
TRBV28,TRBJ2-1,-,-,CASSLGGGQGYNEQFF,TGTGCCAGCAGTTTAGGGGGAGGCCAAGGCTACAATGAGCAGTTCTTC
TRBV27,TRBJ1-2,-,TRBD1,CASSARQGRNYGYTF,TGTGCCAGCAGTGCACGACAGGGACGAAACTATGGCTACACCTTC
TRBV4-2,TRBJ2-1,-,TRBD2,CASSHPGTSGYNEQFF,TGTGCCAGCAGCCATCCCGGGACTAGCGGCTACAATGAGCAGTTCTTC
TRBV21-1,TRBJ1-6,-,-,CASSKDRWNSPLHF,TGTGCCAGCAGCAAAGACAGGTGGAATTCACCCCTCCACTTT
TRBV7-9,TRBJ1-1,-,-,CASSSFRGVNTEAFF,TGTGCCAGCAGCTCTTTTAGGGGCGTGAACACTGAAGCTTTCTTT
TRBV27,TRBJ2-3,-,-,CASSFMRTQYF,TGTGCCAGCAGTTTTATGCGAACGCAGTATTTT
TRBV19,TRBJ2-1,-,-,CASSMGAWGAHNEQFF,TGTGCCAGTAGTATGGGTGCCTGGGGCGCACACAATGAGCAGTTCTTC
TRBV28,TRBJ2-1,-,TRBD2,CASSPGNLAGNEQFF,TGTGCCAGCAGCCCAGGGAACCTAGCGGGAAATGAGCAGTTCTTC
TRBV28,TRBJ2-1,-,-,CAVFGYEQFF,TGCGCCGTTTTCGGGTATGAGCAGTTCTTC
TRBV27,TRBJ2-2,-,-,CASSLSTSSGELFF,TGTGCCAGCAGTTTATCGACTAGTTCCGGGGAGCTGTTTTTT
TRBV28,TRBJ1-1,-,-,CASSMSFFLNTEAFF,TGTGCCAGCAGTATGTCCTTCTTCTTGAACACTGAAGCTTTCTTT
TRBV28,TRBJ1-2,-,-,CAIRAPMGGGYGYTF,TGTGCCATCAGAGCCCCAATGGGGGGGGGATATGGCTACACCTTC
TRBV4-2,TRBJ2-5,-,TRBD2,CASSQGAGEGETQYF,TGTGCCAGCAGCCAAGGGGCGGGAGAGGGGGAGACCCAGTACTTC
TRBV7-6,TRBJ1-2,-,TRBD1,CASSPGQGSNYGYTF,TGTGCCAGCAGCCCCGGACAGGGATCTAACTATGGCTACACCTTC
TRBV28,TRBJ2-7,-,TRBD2,CASSPSGRGNEQYF,TGTGCCAGCAGCCCTAGCGGGAGAGGTAACGAGCAGTACTTC
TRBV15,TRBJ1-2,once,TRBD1,CATSRERQGAGGYTF,TGTGCCACCAGCAGAGAACGGCAGGGGGCCGGTGGCTACACCTTC
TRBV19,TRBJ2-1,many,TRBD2,CASKAGPLEQFF,TGTGCCAGTAAAGCGGGACCCCTTGAGCAGTTCTTC
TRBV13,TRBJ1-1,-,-,CASSSPTVNTEAFF,TGTGCCAGCAGCTCGCCTACAGTGAACACTGAAGCTTTCTTT
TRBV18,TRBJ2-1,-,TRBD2,CASSPGTSGRRQNEQFF,TGTGCCAGCTCACCAGGGACTAGCGGGAGACGTCAAAATGAGCAGTTCTTC
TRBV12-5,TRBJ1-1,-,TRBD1,CASGLAGQDEAFF,TGTGCTAGTGGTTTGGCAGGACAGGATGAAGCTTTCTTT
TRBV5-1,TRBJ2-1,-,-,CASREREAYNEQFF,TGCGCCAGCAGAGAGAGAGAGGCCTACAATGAGCAGTTCTTC
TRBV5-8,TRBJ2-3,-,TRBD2,CASVWSGGYRTDTQYF,TGTGCCAGCGTTTGGAGCGGGGGATACCGCACAGATACGCAGTATTTT
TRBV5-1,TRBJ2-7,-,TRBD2,CASSSWTSGSKAEQYF,TGCGCCAGCAGCTCCTGGACTAGCGGGAGTAAAGCCGAGCAGTACTTC
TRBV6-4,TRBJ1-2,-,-,CASSSRGGALPGYTF,TGTGCCAGCAGTTCCCGGGGGGGAGCGCTTCCTGGCTACACCTTC
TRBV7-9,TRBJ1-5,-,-,CASSPQDSPYQPQHF,TGTGCCAGCAGCCCCCAGGACAGCCCCTATCAGCCCCAGCATTTT
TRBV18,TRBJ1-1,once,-,CASSPSAGTEAFF,TGTGCCAGCTCACCATCGGCGGGGACTGAAGCTTTCTTT